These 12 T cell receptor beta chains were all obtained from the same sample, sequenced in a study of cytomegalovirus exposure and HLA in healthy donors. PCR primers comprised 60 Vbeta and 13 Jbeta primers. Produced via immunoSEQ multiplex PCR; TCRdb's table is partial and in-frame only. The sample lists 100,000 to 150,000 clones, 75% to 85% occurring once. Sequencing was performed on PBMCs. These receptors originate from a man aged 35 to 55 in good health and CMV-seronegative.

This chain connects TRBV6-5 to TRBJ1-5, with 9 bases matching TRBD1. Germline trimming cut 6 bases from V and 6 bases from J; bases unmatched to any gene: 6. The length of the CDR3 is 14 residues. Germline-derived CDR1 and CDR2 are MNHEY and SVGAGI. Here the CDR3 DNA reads TGTGCCAGCAGCCGGGGACAGGGCAGTCAGCCCCAGCATTTT. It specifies CASSRGQGSQPQHF.

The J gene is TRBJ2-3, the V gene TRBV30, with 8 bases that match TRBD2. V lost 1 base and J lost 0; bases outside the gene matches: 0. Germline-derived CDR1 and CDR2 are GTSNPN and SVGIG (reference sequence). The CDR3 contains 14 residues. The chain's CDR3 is CAWSAGGSTDTQYF. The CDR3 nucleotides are TGTGCCTGGAGTGCGGGGGGGAGCACAGATACGCAGTATTTT.

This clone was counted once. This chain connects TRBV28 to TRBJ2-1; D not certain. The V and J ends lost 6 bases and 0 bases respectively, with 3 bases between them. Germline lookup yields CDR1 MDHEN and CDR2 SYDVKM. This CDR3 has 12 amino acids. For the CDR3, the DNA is TGTGCCAGCAGGAGCTCCTACAATGAGCAGTTCTTC. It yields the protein CASRSSYNEQFF.

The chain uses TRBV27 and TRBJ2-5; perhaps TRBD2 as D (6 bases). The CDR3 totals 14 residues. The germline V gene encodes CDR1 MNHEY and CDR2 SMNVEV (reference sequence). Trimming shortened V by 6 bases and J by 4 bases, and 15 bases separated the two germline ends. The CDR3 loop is CASSFFGGGETQYF. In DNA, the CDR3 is TGTGCCAGCAGCTTTTTTGGGGGAGGAGAGACCCAGTACTTC.

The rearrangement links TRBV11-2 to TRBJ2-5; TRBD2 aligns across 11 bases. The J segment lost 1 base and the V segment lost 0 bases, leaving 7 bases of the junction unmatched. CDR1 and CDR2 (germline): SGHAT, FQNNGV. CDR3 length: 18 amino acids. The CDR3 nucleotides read TGTGCCAGCAGCTTAGAAGACGAGCTAGCGGGAGGCCAAGAGACCCAGTACTTC. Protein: CASSLEDELAGGQETQYF.

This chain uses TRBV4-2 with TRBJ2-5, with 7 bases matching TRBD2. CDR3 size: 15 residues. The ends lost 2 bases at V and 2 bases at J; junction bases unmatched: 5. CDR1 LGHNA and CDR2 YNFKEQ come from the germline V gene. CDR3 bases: TGTGCCAGCAGCCAAAGGGCGGGGGTTCAAGAGACCCAGTACTTC. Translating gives CASSQRAGVQETQYF.

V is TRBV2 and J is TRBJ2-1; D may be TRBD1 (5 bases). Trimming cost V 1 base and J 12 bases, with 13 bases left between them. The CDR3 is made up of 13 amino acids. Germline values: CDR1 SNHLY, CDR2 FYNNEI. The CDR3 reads CASSEGRTRGQFF. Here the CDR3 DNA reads TGTGCCAGCAGTGAAGGGCGCACAAGGGGGCAGTTCTTC.

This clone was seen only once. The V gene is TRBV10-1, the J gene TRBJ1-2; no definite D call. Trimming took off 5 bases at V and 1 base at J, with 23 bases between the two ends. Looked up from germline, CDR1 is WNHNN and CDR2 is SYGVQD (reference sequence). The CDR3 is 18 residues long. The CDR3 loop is CASSLPRTSRIINYGYTF. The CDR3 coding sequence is TGCGCCAGCAGTTTACCGCGTACCTCCAGGATTATTAACTATGGCTACACCTTC.

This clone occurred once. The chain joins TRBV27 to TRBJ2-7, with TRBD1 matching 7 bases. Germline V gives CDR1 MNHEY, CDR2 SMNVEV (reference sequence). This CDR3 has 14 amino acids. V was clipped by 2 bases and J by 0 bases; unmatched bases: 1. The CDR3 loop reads CASSLDRDSYEQYF. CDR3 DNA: TGTGCCAGCAGTTTAGACAGGGACTCCTACGAGCAGTACTTC.

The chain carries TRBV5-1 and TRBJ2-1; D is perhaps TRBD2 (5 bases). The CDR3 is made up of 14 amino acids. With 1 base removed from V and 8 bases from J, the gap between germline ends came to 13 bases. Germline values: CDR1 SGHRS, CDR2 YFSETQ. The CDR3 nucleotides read TGCGCCAGCAGCTTGACCATTTGGGGAGATGAGCAGTTCTTC. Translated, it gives CASSLTIWGDEQFF.

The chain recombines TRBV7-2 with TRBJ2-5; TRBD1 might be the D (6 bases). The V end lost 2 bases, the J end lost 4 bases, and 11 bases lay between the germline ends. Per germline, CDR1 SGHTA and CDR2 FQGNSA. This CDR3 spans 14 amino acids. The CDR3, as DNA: TGTGCCAGCAGCTTATCTACAGGGAGAGAGACCCAGTACTTC. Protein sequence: CASSLSTGRETQYF.

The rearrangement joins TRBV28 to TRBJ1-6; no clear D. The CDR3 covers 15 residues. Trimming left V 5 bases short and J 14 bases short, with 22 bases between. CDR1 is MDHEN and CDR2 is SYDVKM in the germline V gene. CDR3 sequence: CASSLHHTGSLALHF. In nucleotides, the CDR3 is TGTGCCAGCAGTCTCCATCACACGGGAAGTTTGGCCCTCCACTTT.